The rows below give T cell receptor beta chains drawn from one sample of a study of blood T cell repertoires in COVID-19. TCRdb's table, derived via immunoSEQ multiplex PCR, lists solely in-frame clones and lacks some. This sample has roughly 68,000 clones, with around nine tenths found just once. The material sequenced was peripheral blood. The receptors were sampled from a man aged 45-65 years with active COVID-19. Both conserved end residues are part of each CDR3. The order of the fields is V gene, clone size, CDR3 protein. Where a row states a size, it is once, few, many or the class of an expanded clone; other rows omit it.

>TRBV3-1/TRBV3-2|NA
CASSPENGYEQYF
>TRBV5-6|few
CASSLSSGVTPYEQYF
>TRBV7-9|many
CASSSLSGQGNSPLHF
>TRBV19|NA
CASNVGQAGSGNTIYF
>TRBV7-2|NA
CASSSTGLEQYF
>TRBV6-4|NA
CASSPGQGRDTQYF
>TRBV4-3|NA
CASSQGPGERYNEQFF
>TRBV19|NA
CASSETSTDTQYF
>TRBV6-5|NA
CASSYDRGTGGYTF
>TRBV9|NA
CASSVGGNDDEKLFF
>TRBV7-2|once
CASSPPPRGRGTGELFF
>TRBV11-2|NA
CASSFPGTIGYTF
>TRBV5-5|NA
CASSLYQEVNTEAFF
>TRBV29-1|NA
CSVESGRSSTDTQYF
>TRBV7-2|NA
CASSWTRTDTQYF
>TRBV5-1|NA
CASSLPGQGPPLSYNEQFF
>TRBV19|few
CASSEYPTRHAGELFF
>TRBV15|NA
CATSKVLAGGRHNEQFF
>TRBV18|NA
CASSPMGQGAGELFF
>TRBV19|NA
CASSIARTGELFF
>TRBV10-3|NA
CAINRGGTDRSYEQYF
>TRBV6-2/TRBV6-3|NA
CASSGPLYEQFF
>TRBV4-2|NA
CASSQEPQGGYGYTF
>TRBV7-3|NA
CASFQGAPTEAFF
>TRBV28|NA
CASREGGGTDTQYF
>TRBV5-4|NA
CASSLGGSQGNEQFF
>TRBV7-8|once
CASSRKPPLAASYNEQFF
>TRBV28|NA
CASHTSGNTIYF
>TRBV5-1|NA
CASSPSRGFYGYTF
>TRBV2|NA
CASSAEAGANVLTF
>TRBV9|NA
CASSAGGGEVYEQYF
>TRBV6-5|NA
CASSYNTGQGEQYF
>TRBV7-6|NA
CASSLVGTGDSPLHF